This T cell receptor beta chain was identified in a study of T-cell reconstitution after alpha-beta-depleted transplantation in children. During its preparation, the TCRbeta library received unique molecular identifiers. MiXCR was run by TCRdb on the PCR reads, yielding one entry per CDR3 protein. Here the sample spans some 500,000 distinct CDR3 sequences, 15% to 20% being singletons. Germline assignment: CDR1 ENHRY and CDR2 SYGVKD. The germline V and J ends were trimmed by 3 bases and 8 bases, with 10 bases remaining between them. This CDR3 has 12 residues. The chain carries TRBV10-3 and TRBJ1-1; no clear D gene. This TCR was sampled from a human donor who donated a stem cell graft to a child with acute lymphoblastic leukemia. The specimen was PBMCs from the stem cell graft donor, collected from the stem cell graft. The CDR3 DNA is TGTGCCATCAGTGACGGCCCGGCCGAAGCTTTCTTT. Protein product: CAISDGPAEAFF.